One sample yielded the 18 T cell receptor beta chains listed below, sequenced in a study of cytomegalovirus exposure and HLA in healthy donors. This PCR relied on a set of 60 Vbeta primers and 13 Jbeta primers. Clones were read by immunoSEQ multiplex PCR, and TCRdb kept only the in-frame ones, dropping some. The sample has about 170,000 clones, roughly 70% seen once; the top ten hold approximately 5.4%. Sequenced input: PBMCs. Receptors originate from a woman under 30 in good health and CMV-seropositive.

This clone was seen only a few times. This rearrangement joins TRBV15 to TRBJ1-6; 7 bases line up with TRBD1. V lost 6 bases, J lost 9 bases, and 11 bases stayed unmatched. The CDR3 totals 15 residues. CDR1 is LNHNV, CDR2 YYDKDF, per germline (reference sequence). The CDR3 reads CATRDRDGESSPLHF. CDR3 nucleotide sequence: TGTGCCACCAGAGACAGGGATGGGGAATCTTCACCCCTCCACTTT.

This chain uses TRBV9 with TRBJ2-3; a possible D gene is TRBD2 (6 bases). This CDR3 spans 15 amino acids. Trimming removed 4 bases from V and 6 bases from J, with 18 bases in between. CDR1 SGDLS and CDR2 YYNGEE come from the germline V gene. CDR3 bases: TGTGCCAGCAGCCCCCAGGAGGGAAGGGGCGATACGCAGTATTTT. Translation: CASSPQEGRGDTQYF.

The chain uses TRBV7-9 and TRBJ2-5, with no clear D. TRBJ2-7 explains the end of the DNA better; the J call may be wrong. The CDR3 contains 15 residues. Per germline, CDR1 SEHNR and CDR2 FQNEAQ (reference sequence). The CDR3 sequence: CASSLAYGDFYEQYF. The CDR3 DNA is TGTGCCAGCAGCTTAGCGTACGGAGATTTCTACGAGCAGTACTTC.

This clone appeared a single time. The chain carries TRBV6-1 and TRBJ2-3; tentatively, D is TRBD2 (5 bases). The CDR3 covers 14 residues. Germline lookup yields CDR1 MNHNS and CDR2 SASEGT. Trimming cost V 2 bases and J 4 bases, with 10 bases left between them. The CDR3 region is CASSEMNSADTQYF. In nucleotides, the CDR3 is TGTGCCAGCAGTGAAATGAATAGCGCAGATACGCAGTATTTT.

The chain has TRBV2 and TRBJ1-2; D remains ambiguous. This CDR3 comprises 13 residues. The V end lost 8 bases, the J end lost 10 bases, and 20 bases lay between the germline ends. CDR1 and CDR2 from the germline V gene are SNHLY and FYNNEI. The CDR3 bases are TGTGCCAGCGGTGTCGGAAACTGGGGAGACTACACCTTC. Amino acid sequence: CASGVGNWGDYTF.

The chain employs TRBV25-1 and TRBJ1-5; TRBD1 aligns across 11 bases. The trim removed 4 bases at V and 6 bases at J, leaving 2 bases unmatched. In germline, CDR1 is MGHDK, CDR2 SYGVNS. This CDR3 contains 14 residues. The CDR3 loop reads CASSAGQGVQPQHF. The CDR3 region has the DNA TGTGCCAGCAGTGCGGGACAGGGGGTTCAGCCCCAGCATTTT.

This clone was seen only once. This chain connects TRBV5-4 to TRBJ2-5; 7 positions match TRBD1. Matching the DNA end better, TRBJ2-7 makes the J call doubtful. The CDR3 contains 17 residues. Germline loops: CDR1 SGHNT, CDR2 YYREEE (reference sequence). As DNA, the CDR3 is TGTGCCAGCAGCCGAAGAAAACTACAGGGGAGCTCCTACGAGCAGTACTTC. It codes for CASSRRKLQGSSYEQYF.

The chain is built from TRBV2 and TRBJ1-4; D is possibly TRBD1 (5 bases). This CDR3 contains 15 residues. V dropped 4 bases and J dropped 2 bases, with 11 bases sitting between them. Germline values: CDR1 SNHLY, CDR2 FYNNEI. CDR3 region: CASSVVGLTNEKLFF. As DNA, the CDR3 is TGTGCCAGCAGTGTCGTGGGACTGACTAATGAAAAACTGTTTTTT.

This clone was counted between two and nine times. This chain joins TRBV5-1 and TRBJ2-3, with 8 positions matching TRBD2. J gave up 1 base and V 4 bases, and 5 bases lay outside the gene matches. CDR3 length equals 15 residues. The germline CDR1 and CDR2 sequences are SGHRS and YFSETQ. The CDR3 is CASSRFGGGTDTQYF. CDR3 nucleotide sequence: TGCGCCAGCAGCCGGTTCGGGGGGGGCACAGATACGCAGTATTTT. The variable domain in full, with the rest retrieved from reference TRBV5-1 and TRBJ2-3, is KAGVTQTPRYLIKTRGQQVTLSCSPISGHRSVSWYQQTPGQGLQFLFEYFSETQRNKGNFPGRFSGRQFSNSRSEMNVSTLELGDSALYLCASSRFGGGTDTQYFGPGTRLTVL.

A word on this clone: An end of the junction does not agree with germline; a read error may underlie this. This chain links TRBV7-7 with TRBJ2-7; 11 bases line up with TRBD2. From germline, CDR1 is SSHAT and CDR2 FNYEAQ (reference sequence). The CDR3 runs to 15 residues. CDR3 residues: CASMDTSGGSWEQYF. The DNA of the CDR3 is TGTGCTAGCATGGACACTAGCGGGGGTAGTTGGGAGCAGTACTTC.

V and J are TRBV19 and TRBJ2-7; possibly TRBD2 for D (5 bases). The CDR3 loop spans 13 amino acids. Looked up from germline, CDR1 is LNHDA and CDR2 is SQIVND (reference sequence). The germline V and J ends were trimmed by 5 bases and 4 bases, with 12 bases remaining between them. CDR3 sequence (DNA): TGTGCCAGTAGTCCCGGACTGAAATACGAGCAGTACTTC. Protein sequence: CASSPGLKYEQYF.

The chain uses TRBV18 and TRBJ2-2; a possible D gene is TRBD1 (6 bases). The CDR3 has 16 amino acids. CDR1 is KGHSH, CDR2 LQKENI, per germline. Trimming took 2 bases from V and 2 from J, leaving 12 bases between them. CDR3 sequence reads: CASSPNQGGNTGELFF. In nucleotides, the CDR3 is TGTGCCAGCTCACCAAATCAAGGGGGAAACACCGGGGAGCTGTTTTTT.

The V gene is TRBV18, the J gene TRBJ1-2; 7 bases match TRBD1. V lost 6 bases, J lost 0 bases, and 7 bases stayed unmatched. Germline V gene lookup returns CDR1 KGHSH and CDR2 LQKENI. There are 15 residues in the CDR3. This CDR3 reads CASSSGQESNYGYTF. CDR3 DNA: TGTGCCAGCTCCTCAGGACAGGAGTCTAACTATGGCTACACCTTC.

There are a few counts of this clone. The chain links TRBV6-5 to TRBJ2-7, with 12 bases fitting TRBD2. The CDR3 contains 15 residues. The junction had 6 bases not matched to a gene; V was cut back by 6 bases and J by 3 bases. Germline CDR1 and CDR2: MNHEY and SVGAGI. The CDR3 loop is CASRQLAGGLYEQYF. In DNA form, the CDR3 reads TGTGCCAGCAGGCAACTAGCGGGGGGCCTCTACGAGCAGTACTTC.

CDR3 sequence reads: CASSPTGGLLNTGELFF. CDR3 in DNA: TGTGCCAGCAGCCCCACAGGCGGTCTCCTTAACACCGGGGAGCTGTTTTTT. The V gene is TRBV5-5, the J gene TRBJ2-2; tentative D call: TRBD1 (5 bases). Per germline, CDR1 SGHKS and CDR2 YYEKEE (reference sequence). V was shortened by 4 bases and J by 2 bases, with 18 bases between the two germline ends. The length of the CDR3 is 17 residues.

A word on this clone: Distinct nucleotide sequences in the sample also encode this CDR3. The V and J genes are TRBV5-1 and TRBJ2-1; D remains unclear. V was shortened by 0 bases and J by 0 bases, with 7 bases between the two germline ends. The CDR3 is 15 amino acids. The germline gives CDR1 SGHRS, CDR2 YFSETQ. CDR3 protein: CASSLDGDSYNEQFF. In DNA form, the CDR3 reads TGCGCCAGCAGCTTGGACGGAGACTCCTACAATGAGCAGTTCTTC.

A remark on this clone: The junction shows a germline mismatch at one end, possibly a read error. V gene TRBV7-7 combines with J gene TRBJ2-3, with 14 bases aligning to TRBD2. This CDR3 spans 18 amino acids. Looked up from germline, CDR1 is SSHAT and CDR2 is FNYEAQ (reference sequence). The chain's CDR3 is CASSPRLAGGPGTDTQYF. CDR3 bases: TGTGCTAGCAGCCCTCGACTAGCGGGGGGGCCTGGGACAGATACGCAGTATTTT.

J is TRBJ1-4 and V is TRBV30; maybe TRBD1 (5 bases). The germline V gene has CDR1 GTSNPN and CDR2 SVGIG (reference sequence). Between the trimmed V and J ends, which lost 2 bases and 4 bases, there was a span of 11 bases. This CDR3 region has 14 residues. CDR3 nucleotides: TGTGCCTGGAGTAGACAGTCTTTTAATGAAAAACTGTTTTTT. This gives the protein CAWSRQSFNEKLFF.